This TCR beta chain came from a study of response to subunit inactivated influenza vaccine. The study, taken as a whole, reports: New T cells are recruited in small numbers by each seasonal influenza vaccination, according to the authors' suggestion.

There are many counts of this clonotype. Antigen unknown. MiXCR was run by TCRdb on the RT-PCR reads, yielding one entry per CDR3 protein. The sample holds hundreds of thousands of distinct CDR3 sequences, about 15% seen once. The sequences come from PBMCs from blood, collected approximately 15 days before vaccination. The origin of this receptor is a man between 50 and 59 years old who received an inactivated influenza vaccine.

The CDR3 spells CASSPFAREGGYTF. CDR3 coding DNA: TGTGCCAGCAGCCCCTTTGCCAGGGAGGGTGGCTACACCTTC. This chain links TRBV7-2 with TRBJ1-2, with a tentative D call TRBD1 (5 bases). The CDR3 is 14 amino acids. Germline-derived CDR1 and CDR2 are SGHTA and FQGNSA. Trimming shortened V by 5 bases and J by 7 bases, and 17 bases separated the two germline ends.